The clone carrying this TCR beta chain came up once. This entry is derived from a study of blood T cell repertoires in COVID-19. Trimming removed 5 bases from V and 1 base from J, with 16 bases in between. This CDR3 spans 15 amino acids. Original processing methods: From reference gene primer amplification, estimates of nucleated cell counts were derived. Here immunoSEQ multiplex PCR was the method, and the copy in TCRdb shows in-frame clones only, minus some. V and J calls and clone size come straight from that table; D and trimming were deduced from the DNA. The data show under 350,000 clones, roughly 89% seen once.

This clonotype was sampled from a man in his forties or fifties with acute or convalescent COVID-19. The chain carries TRBV5-7 and TRBJ2-7, with D possibly TRBD2 on 5 matching bases. TRBV5-7 carries the ORF label, with uncertain function. The source material was peripheral blood. CDR3 in DNA: TGTGCCAGCAGTCGCCGGCGCTCGGGGTCCTACGAGCAGTACTTC. Protein product: CASSRRRSGSYEQYF.